The present TCR beta chain was sequenced within a study of blood T cell repertoires in COVID-19. Study summary: Sources were T cells, B-cell-depleted T cells, or PBMCs; the material itself was cDNA or gDNA.

The CDR3 length is 15 residues. Trimming shortened V by 0 bases and J by 1 base, and 9 bases separated the two germline ends. Germline CDR1 SGHKS, CDR2 YYEKEE (reference sequence). Produced via immunoSEQ multiplex PCR; TCRdb's table is partial and in-frame only. The sample consists of under 250,000 clones, 80% to 90% of them appearing once. The chain joins TRBV5-5 to TRBJ2-3; D perhaps matches TRBD1 (6 bases). The sample consisted of peripheral blood. This sequence originates from a man over 45 with active or convalescent COVID-19. The CDR3 protein is CASSLGQGRTDTQYF. CDR3 sequence (DNA): TGTGCCAGCAGCTTGGGGCAGGGGCGCACAGATACGCAGTATTTT.